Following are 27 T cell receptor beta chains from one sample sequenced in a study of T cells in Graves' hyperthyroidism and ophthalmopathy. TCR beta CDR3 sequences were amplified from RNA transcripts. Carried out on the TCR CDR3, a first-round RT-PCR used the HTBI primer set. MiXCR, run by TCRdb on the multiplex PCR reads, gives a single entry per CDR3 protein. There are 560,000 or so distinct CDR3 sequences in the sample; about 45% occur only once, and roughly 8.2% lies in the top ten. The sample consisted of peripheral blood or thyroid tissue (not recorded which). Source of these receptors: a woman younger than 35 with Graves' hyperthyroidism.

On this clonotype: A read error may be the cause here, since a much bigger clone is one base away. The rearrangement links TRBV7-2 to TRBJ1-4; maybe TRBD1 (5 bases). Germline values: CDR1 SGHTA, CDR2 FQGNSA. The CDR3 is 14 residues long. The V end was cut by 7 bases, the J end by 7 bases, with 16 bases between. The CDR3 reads CASTRAGPSEKLFF. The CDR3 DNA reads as TGTGCCAGCACCAGGGCGGGACCTAGTGAAAAACTGTTTTTT.

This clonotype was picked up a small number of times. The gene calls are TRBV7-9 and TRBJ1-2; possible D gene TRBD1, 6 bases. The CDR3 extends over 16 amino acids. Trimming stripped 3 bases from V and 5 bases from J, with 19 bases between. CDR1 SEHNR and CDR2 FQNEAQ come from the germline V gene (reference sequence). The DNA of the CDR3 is TGTGCCAGCAGCTTTAACACAGGGCCTTTAGCGTATGGCTACACCTTC. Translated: CASSFNTGPLAYGYTF.

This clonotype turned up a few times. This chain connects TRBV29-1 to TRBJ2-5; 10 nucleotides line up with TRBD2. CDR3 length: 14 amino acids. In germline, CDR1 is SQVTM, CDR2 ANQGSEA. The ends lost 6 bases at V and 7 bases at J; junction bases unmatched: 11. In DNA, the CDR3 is TGCAGCGTCTCCGAGGGACTAGCGAAGGGGACCCAGTACTTC. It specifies CSVSEGLAKGTQYF. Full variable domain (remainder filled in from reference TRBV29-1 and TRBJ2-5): SAVISQKPSRDICQRGTSLTIQCQVDSQVTMMFWYRQQPGQSLTLIATANQGSEATYESGFVIDKFPISRPNLTFSTLTVSNMSPEDSSIYLCSVSEGLAKGTQYFGPGTRLLVL.

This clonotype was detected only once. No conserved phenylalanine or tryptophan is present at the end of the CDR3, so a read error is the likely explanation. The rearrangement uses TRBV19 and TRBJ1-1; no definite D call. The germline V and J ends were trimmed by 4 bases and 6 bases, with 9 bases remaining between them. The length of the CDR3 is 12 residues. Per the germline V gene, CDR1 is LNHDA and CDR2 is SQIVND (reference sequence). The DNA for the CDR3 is TGTGCCAGTAGTAATTGGCCCGCTGAAGCTTTCCTT. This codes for CASSNWPAEAFL.

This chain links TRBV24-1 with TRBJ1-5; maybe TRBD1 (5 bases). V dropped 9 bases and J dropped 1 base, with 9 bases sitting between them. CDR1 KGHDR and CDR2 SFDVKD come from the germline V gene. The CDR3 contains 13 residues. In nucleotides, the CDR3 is TGTGCCACCGACCGGGACAGCAATCAGCCCCAGCATTTT. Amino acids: CATDRDSNQPQHF.

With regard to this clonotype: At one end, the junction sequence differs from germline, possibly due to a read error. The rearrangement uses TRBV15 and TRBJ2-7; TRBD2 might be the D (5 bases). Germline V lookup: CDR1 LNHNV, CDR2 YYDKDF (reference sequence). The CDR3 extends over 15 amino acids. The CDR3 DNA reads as TGTGCCACCAGTGATCCCTCAGACGGCCCCGGGGAGCTGTACTTC. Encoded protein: CATSDPSDGPGELYF.

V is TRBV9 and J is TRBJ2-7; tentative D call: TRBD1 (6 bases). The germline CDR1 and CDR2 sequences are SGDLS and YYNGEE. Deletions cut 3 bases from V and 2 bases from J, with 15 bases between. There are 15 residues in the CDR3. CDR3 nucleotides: TGTGCCAGCAGCGCAGTAGCAGGGGACGCCTACGAGCAGTACTTC. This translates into CASSAVAGDAYEQYF.

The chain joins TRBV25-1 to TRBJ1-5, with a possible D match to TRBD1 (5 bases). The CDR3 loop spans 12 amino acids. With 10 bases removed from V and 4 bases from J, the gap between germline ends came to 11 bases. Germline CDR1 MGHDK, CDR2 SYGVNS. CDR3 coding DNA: TGTGCCATGGCGGGGGGGAATCAGCCCCAGCATTTT. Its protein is CAMAGGNQPQHF.

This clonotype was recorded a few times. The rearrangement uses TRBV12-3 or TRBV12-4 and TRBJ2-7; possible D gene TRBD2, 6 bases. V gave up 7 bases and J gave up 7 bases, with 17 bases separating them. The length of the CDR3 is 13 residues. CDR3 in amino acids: CASTERLAREQYF. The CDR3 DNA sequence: TGTGCCAGCACCGAGAGGCTAGCGAGGGAGCAGTACTTC.

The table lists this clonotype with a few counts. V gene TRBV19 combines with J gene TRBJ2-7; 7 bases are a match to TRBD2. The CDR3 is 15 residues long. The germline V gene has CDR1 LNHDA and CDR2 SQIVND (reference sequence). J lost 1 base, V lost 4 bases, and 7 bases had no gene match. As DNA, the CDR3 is TGTGCCAGTAGTACCGGACTAGGAGGGTCCTACGAGCAGTACTTC. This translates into CASSTGLGGSYEQYF.

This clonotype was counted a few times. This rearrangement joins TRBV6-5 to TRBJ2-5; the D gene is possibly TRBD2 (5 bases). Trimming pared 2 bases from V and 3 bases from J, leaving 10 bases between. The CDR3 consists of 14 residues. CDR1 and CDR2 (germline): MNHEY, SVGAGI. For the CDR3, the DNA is TGTGCCAGCAGTTACGACCTAGCCGAAGAGACCCAGTACTTC. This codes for CASSYDLAEETQYF.

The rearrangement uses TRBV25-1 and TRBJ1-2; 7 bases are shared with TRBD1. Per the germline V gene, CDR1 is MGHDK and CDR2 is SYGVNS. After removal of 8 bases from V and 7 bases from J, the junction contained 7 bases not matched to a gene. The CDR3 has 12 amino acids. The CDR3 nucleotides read TGTGCCAGCTCGACAGGGACCCTTGGCTACACCTTC. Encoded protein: CASSTGTLGYTF.

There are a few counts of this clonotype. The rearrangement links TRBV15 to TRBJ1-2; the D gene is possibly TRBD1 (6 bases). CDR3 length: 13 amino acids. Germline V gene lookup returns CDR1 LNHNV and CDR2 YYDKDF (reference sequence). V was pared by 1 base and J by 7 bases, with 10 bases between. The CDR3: CATSRGAGAGYTF. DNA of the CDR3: TGTGCCACCAGCAGAGGGGCAGGGGCTGGCTACACCTTC.

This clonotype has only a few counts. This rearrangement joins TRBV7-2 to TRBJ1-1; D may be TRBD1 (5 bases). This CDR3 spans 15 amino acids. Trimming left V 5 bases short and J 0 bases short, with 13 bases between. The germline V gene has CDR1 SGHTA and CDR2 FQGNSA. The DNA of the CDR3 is TGTGCCAGCAGCCTTTCGACAGACCTGAACACTGAAGCTTTCTTT. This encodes CASSLSTDLNTEAFF.

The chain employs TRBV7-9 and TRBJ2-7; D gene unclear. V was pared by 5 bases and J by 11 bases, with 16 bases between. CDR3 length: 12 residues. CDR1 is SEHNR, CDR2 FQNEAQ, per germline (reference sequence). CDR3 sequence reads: CASSPSRPPEYF. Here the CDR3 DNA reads TGTGCCAGCAGCCCTAGTCGCCCGCCGGAGTACTTC.

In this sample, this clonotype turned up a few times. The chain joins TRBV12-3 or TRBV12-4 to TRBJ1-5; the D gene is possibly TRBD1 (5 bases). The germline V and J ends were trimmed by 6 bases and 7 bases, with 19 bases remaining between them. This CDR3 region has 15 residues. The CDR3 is CASRPGGGTFQPQHF. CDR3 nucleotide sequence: TGTGCCAGCAGACCGGGGGGAGGAACTTTCCAGCCCCAGCATTTT.

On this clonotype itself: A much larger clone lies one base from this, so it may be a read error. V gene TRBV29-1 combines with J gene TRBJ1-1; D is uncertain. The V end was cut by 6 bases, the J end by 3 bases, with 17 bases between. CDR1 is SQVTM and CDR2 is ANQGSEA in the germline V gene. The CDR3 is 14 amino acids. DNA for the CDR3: TGCAGCGTGAATAAGGGCTTACCGGACACTGAAGCTTTCTTT. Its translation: CSVNKGLPDTEAFF.

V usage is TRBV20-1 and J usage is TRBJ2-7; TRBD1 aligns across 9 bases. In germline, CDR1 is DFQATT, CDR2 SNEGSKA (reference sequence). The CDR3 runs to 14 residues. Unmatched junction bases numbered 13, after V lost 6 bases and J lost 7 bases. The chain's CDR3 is CSAGGTGGRIEQYF. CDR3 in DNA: TGCAGTGCAGGGGGAACAGGGGGCCGCATTGAGCAGTACTTC.

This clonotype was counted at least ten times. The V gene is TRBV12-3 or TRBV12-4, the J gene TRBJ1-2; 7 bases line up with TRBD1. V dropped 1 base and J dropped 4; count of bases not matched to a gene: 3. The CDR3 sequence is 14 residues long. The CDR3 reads CASSLDRGRYGYTF. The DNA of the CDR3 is TGTGCCAGCAGTTTAGATAGGGGGCGCTATGGCTACACCTTC.

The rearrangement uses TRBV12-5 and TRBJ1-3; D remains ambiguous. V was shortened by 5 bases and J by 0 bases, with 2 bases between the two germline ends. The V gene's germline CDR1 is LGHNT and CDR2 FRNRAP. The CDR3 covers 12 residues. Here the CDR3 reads CASGNSGNTIYF. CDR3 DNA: TGTGCTAGTGGTAACTCTGGAAACACCATATATTTT.

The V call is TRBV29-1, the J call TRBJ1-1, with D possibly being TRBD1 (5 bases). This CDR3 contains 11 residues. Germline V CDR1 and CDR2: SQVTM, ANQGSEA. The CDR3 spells CRVQGLAEAFF. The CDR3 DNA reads TGCAGGGTGCAGGGTCTCGCTGAAGCTTTCTTT.

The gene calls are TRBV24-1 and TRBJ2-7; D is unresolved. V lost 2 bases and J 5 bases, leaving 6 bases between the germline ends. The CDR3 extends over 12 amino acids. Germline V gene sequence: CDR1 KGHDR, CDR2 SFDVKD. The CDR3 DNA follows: TGTGCCACCAGTGATTCCGGACACGAGCAGTACTTC. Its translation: CATSDSGHEQYF.

CDR3 DNA: TGCGCCAGCAGCTGGAGCGAGTACACTGAAGCTTTCTTT. This translates into CASSWSEYTEAFF. The chain combines TRBV5-1 with TRBJ1-1; no definite D call. The CDR3 consists of 13 residues. Trimming pared 3 bases from V and 3 bases from J, leaving 9 bases between. Germline V gene lookup returns CDR1 SGHRS and CDR2 YFSETQ.

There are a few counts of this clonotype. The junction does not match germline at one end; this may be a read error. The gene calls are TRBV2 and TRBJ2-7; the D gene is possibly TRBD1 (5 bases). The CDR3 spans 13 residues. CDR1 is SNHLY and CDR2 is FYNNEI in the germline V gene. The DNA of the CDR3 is TGTGCCAGCAGTGAAGCGCTTCAGGGCTTTGGGGACTTC. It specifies CASSEALQGFGDF.

In DNA form, the CDR3 reads TGTGCCAGCGTGGACCGGGACGCCATCTATGGCTACACCTTC. Residues: CASVDRDAIYGYTF. V usage is TRBV7-9 and J usage is TRBJ1-2; tentative D call: TRBD1 (5 bases). Germline V gene lookup returns CDR1 SEHNR and CDR2 FQNEAQ (reference sequence). V was trimmed by 8 bases and J by 4 bases, leaving 17 bases between them. The length of the CDR3 is 14 residues. Full variable domain (missing parts from reference TRBV7-9 and TRBJ1-2): DTGVSQNPRHKITKRGQNVTFRCDPISEHNRLYWYRQTLGQGPEFLTYFQNEAQLEKSRLLSDRFSAERPKGSFSTLEIQRTEQGDSAMYLCASVDRDAIYGYTFGSGTRLTVV.

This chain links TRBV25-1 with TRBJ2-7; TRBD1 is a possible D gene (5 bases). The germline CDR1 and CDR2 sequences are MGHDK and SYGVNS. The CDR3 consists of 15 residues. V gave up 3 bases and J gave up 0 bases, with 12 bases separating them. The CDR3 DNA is TGTGCCAGCAGTGACCCATGGGGCAGCTCCTACGAGCAGTACTTC. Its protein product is CASSDPWGSSYEQYF.

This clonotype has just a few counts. The CDR3 DNA reads TGTGCCAGCAGCTCCCAGCCCAGCTCCTACGAGCAGTACTTC. Encoded protein: CASSSQPSSYEQYF. This sequence joins TRBV4-2 and TRBJ2-7; no clear D. The CDR3 is 14 amino acids. Trimming cost V 5 bases and J 0 bases, with 11 bases left between them. Per the germline V gene, CDR1 is LGHNA and CDR2 is YNFKEQ.